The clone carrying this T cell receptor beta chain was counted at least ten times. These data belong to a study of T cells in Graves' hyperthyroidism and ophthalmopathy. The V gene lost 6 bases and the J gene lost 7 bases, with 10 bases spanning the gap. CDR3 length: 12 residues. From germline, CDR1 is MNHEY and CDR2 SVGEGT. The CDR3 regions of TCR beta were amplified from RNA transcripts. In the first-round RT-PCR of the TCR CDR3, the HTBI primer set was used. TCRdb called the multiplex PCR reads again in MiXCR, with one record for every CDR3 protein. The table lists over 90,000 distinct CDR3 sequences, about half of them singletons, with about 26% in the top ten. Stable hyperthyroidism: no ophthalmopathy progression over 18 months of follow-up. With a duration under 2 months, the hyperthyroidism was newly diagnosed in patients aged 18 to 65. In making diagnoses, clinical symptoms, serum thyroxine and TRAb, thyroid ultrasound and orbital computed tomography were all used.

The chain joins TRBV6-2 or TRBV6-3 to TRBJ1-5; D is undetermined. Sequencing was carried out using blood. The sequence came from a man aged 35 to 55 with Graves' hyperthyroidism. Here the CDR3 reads CASRLPPQPQHF. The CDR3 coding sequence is TGTGCCAGCAGATTACCCCCCCAGCCCCAGCATTTT.